The clone carrying this T cell receptor beta chain was detected a few times. The target antigen is unknown. These data originate in a study of lymphopenia after photon versus proton radiotherapy. Study results and caveats: A bigger post-nadir fall in TCR diversity correlated inversely with survival time in deceased patients. Relative stability marked proton patients; photon patients lost diversity and naive cells. Survival link was tested only in deceased patients; proton benefit remains a possibility.

The repertoire was sequenced with immunoSEQ multiplex PCR; TCRdb's copy has only in-frame clones and lacks some. This table has roughly 30,000 clones, around 80% appearing once. The ends were cut back, 0 bases at V and 3 bases at J, with 8 bases in the middle. CDR1 and CDR2 from the germline V gene are MRHNA and SNTAGT. This CDR3 is built from 14 residues. The sample here was peripheral blood, taken from a patient treated with photon-based radiotherapy. The TCR comes from a man between 45 and 60 years old with gastric cancer. V gene TRBV6-4 combines with J gene TRBJ1-1, with a weak D call TRBD1 (6 bases). The CDR3 sequence: CASSDSNRDTEAFF. CDR3 in DNA: TGTGCCAGCAGTGACTCAAACAGGGACACTGAAGCTTTCTTT.